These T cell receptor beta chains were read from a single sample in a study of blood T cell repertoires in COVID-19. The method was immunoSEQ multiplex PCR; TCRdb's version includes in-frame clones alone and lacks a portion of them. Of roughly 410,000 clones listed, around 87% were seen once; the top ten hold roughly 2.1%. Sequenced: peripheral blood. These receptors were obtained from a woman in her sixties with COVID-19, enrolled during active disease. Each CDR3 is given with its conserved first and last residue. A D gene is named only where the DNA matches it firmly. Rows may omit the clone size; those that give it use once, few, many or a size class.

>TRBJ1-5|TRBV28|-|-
TGTGCCATCAAGGGTTCGGGGAATCAGCCCCAGCATTTT
CAIKGSGNQPQHF
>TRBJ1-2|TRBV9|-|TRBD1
TGTGCCAGCAGCGTCCGACAGGGGGCATATGGCTACACCTTC
CASSVRQGAYGYTF
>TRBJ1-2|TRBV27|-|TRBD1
TGTGCCAGCAGTCCCTGGGACAGCCCTAACTATGGCTACACCTTC
CASSPWDSPNYGYTF
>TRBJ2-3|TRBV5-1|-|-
TGCGCCAGCAGCTTGGCATGGGCCAGCACAGATACGCAGTATTTT
CASSLAWASTDTQYF
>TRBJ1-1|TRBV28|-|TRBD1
TGTGCCAGCAGTGCATACCCTCTAGGGACAGGAGGGGTCACTGAAGCTTTCTTT
CASSAYPLGTGGVTEAFF
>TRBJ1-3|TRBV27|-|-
TGTGCCAGCAGTCCATCACCAGGGCCACCCTCTAGAAGCACCATATATTTT
CASSPSPGPPSRSTIYF
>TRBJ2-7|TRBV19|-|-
TGTGCCAGTAGTATAGGGGCCAGATACTACGAGCAGTACTTC
CASSIGARYYEQYF
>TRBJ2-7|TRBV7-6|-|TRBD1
TGTGCCAGCAGCTTACGGACAGGGGCCTACGAGCAGTACTTC
CASSLRTGAYEQYF
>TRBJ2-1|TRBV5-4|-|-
TGTGCCAGCAGCTTGGGGCTGCACGATGAGCAGTTCTTC
CASSLGLHDEQFF
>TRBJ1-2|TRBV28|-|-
TGTGCCAGCAGTTTATGGGGAGGGTCGGCTAGGAGTGGCTACACCTTC
CASSLWGGSARSGYTF
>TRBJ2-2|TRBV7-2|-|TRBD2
TGTGCCAACACGGGGGGTCTAGCGGGCGCGAGCACCGGGGAGCTGTTTTTT
CANTGGLAGASTGELFF
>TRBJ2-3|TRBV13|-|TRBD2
TGTGCCAGCAGCCGAGAACTAGCGGGGCAGTATTTT
CASSRELAGQYF
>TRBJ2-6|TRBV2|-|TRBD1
TGTGCCAGCAATCCGGGACAGGGGAAAGCGGCTGGGGCCAACGTCCTGACTTTC
CASNPGQGKAAGANVLTF
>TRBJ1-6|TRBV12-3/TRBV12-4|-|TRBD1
TGTGCCAGCACCGTAGGACAGGGGGCACCCCTCCACTTT
CASTVGQGAPLHF
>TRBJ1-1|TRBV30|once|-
TGTGCCTCCCGACCGGGGGGAACTGAAGCTTTCTTT
CASRPGGTEAFF